This entry lists 25 T cell receptor beta chains sequenced from one sample in a study of cytomegalovirus exposure and HLA in healthy donors. The PCR employed 60 Vbeta primers together with 13 Jbeta primers. The table came from immunoSEQ multiplex PCR; TCRdb's copy has only in-frame clones and leaves some out. Listed are some 56,000 clones; roughly an eighth falls within the top ten. Sequenced: PBMCs. The receptors here all came from a woman in her 30s in good health and CMV-seropositive.

The chain is built from TRBV4-1 and TRBJ2-6; D might be TRBD2 (6 bases). The V gene lost 0 bases and the J gene lost 4 bases, with 10 bases spanning the gap. This CDR3 has 16 amino acids. Germline values: CDR1 MGHRA, CDR2 YSYEKL. The DNA of the CDR3 is TGCGCCAGCAGCCAAGAACCGGGGGTGGGGGCCAACGTCCTGACTTTC. This codes for CASSQEPGVGANVLTF.

The chain carries TRBV29-1 and TRBJ1-1; no clear D gene. This CDR3 is 12 amino acids long. V lost 3 bases and J 6 bases, leaving 11 bases between the germline ends. The germline CDR1 and CDR2 sequences are SQVTM and ANQGSEA. CDR3 coding DNA: TGCAGCGTTGACCGACATGCCGCTGAAGCTTTCTTT. Protein sequence: CSVDRHAAEAFF.

CDR3 loop: CASSKTGTSGSYNEQFF. CDR3 in DNA: TGTGCCAGCAGCAAGACAGGTACTAGCGGCTCCTACAATGAGCAGTTCTTC. The chain combines TRBV21-1 with TRBJ2-1; the DNA was not used to check the table's D call, TRBD2. TRBV21-1 is described as a pseudogene. The CDR3 totals 17 residues.

V is TRBV20-1 and J is TRBJ2-7; a possible D gene is TRBD1 (6 bases). The ends were cut back, 8 bases at V and 5 bases at J, with 13 bases in the middle. Germline CDR1 is DFQATT and CDR2 is SNEGSKA (reference sequence). This CDR3 comprises 11 residues. The CDR3 DNA sequence: TGCAGTCCCGCCAGGGGTCACGAGCAGTACTTC. Translation gives CSPARGHEQYF.

The rearrangement links TRBV19 to TRBJ2-7, with a tentative D call TRBD1 (6 bases). Germline lookup yields CDR1 LNHDA and CDR2 SQIVND (reference sequence). Trimming shortened V by 5 bases and J by 9 bases, and 17 bases separated the two germline ends. CDR3 size: 13 residues. The CDR3 spells CASSGDLGQRQYF. CDR3 in DNA: TGTGCCAGTAGTGGCGACCTGGGACAAAGGCAGTACTTC.

CDR3 sequence reads: CASSLGLAARETQYF. For the CDR3, the DNA is TGTGCCAGCAGCCTCGGACTAGCGGCACGAGAGACCCAGTACTTC. This chain links TRBV5-4 with TRBJ2-5, with TRBD2 matching over 10 bases. With 4 bases clipped from V and 4 bases from J, the junction kept 7 bases outside the gene matches. CDR1 and CDR2 (germline): SGHNT, YYREEE (reference sequence). This CDR3 comprises 15 residues. Full variable domain (remainder filled in from reference TRBV5-4 and TRBJ2-5): ETGVTQSPTHLIKTRGQQVTLRCSSQSGHNTVSWYQQALGQGPQFIFQYYREEENGRGNFPPRFSGLQFPNYSSELNVNALELDDSALYLCASSLGLAARETQYFGPGTRLLVL.

In nucleotides, the CDR3 is TGTGCCAGCAGCGTAGTCGGTAGCGGGGGGGGAGATACGCAGTATTTT. Translation gives CASSVVGSGGGDTQYF. This chain uses TRBV9 with TRBJ2-3; 11 nucleotides agree with TRBD2. With V trimmed by 0 bases and J by 5 bases, 5 bases remained unmatched. Germline V gene data show CDR1 as SGDLS and CDR2 as YYNGEE. This CDR3 is built from 16 residues.

This chain links TRBV27 with TRBJ2-1, with D possibly being TRBD1 (8 bases). The CDR3 totals 20 residues. From germline, CDR1 is MNHEY and CDR2 SMNVEV (reference sequence). V lost 5 bases and J 1 base, leaving 27 bases between the germline ends. The DNA of the CDR3 is TGTGCCAGCAGTGACGACAGGGGAGTGGGCGGCGGGGGTTCCTACAATGAGCAGTTCTTC. Protein: CASSDDRGVGGGGSYNEQFF.

DNA of the CDR3: TGTGCCAGCAGCCTCTTTCCAGGGACAGCCTACGAGCAGTACTTC. This encodes CASSLFPGTAYEQYF. The J gene is TRBJ2-7, the V gene TRBV11-2; TRBD1 agrees at 7 bases. This CDR3 has 15 amino acids. The V and J ends lost 5 bases and 2 bases, in that order; junction bases with no gene match: 9. Germline V gene data show CDR1 as SGHAT and CDR2 as FQNNGV. Combining the CDR3 with reference TRBV11-2 and TRBJ2-7 gives the whole variable domain EAGVAQSPRYKIIEKRQSVAFWCNPISGHATLYWYQQILGQGPKLLIQFQNNGVVDDSQLPKDRFSAERLKGVDSTLKIQPAKLEDSAVYLCASSLFPGTAYEQYFGPGTRLTVT.

Remarks on this clone: Additional DNA sequences in this sample encode the identical CDR3. The J gene is TRBJ1-6, the V gene TRBV18; tentative D call: TRBD1 (5 bases). Germline CDR1 reads KGHSH; CDR2 reads LQKENI. Trimming stripped 2 bases from V and 8 bases from J, with 10 bases between. The CDR3 loop spans 14 amino acids. CDR3 coding DNA: TGTGCCAGCTCACCAAACCGGGGGGATTCACCCCTCCACTTT. As protein: CASSPNRGDSPLHF.

The chain is built from TRBV7-9 and TRBJ2-3; D might be TRBD2 (6 bases). CDR1 is SEHNR and CDR2 is FQNEAQ in the germline V gene (reference sequence). The V gene lost 0 bases and the J gene lost 2 bases, with 15 bases spanning the gap. The CDR3 is 17 amino acids. The CDR3 region is CASSLAQASAYTDTQYF. The CDR3 DNA is TGTGCCAGCAGCTTAGCCCAGGCTAGCGCATACACAGATACGCAGTATTTT. Full variable domain (missing parts from reference TRBV7-9 and TRBJ2-3): DTGVSQNPRHKITKRGQNVTFRCDPISEHNRLYWYRQTLGQGPEFLTYFQNEAQLEKSRLLSDRFSAERPKGSFSTLEIQRTEQGDSAMYLCASSLAQASAYTDTQYFGPGTRLTVL.

This chain uses TRBV7-9 with TRBJ2-7, with D tentatively TRBD2 (5 bases). The CDR3 is made up of 14 amino acids. Germline V gene data show CDR1 as SEHNR and CDR2 as FQNEAQ (reference sequence). Trimming took off 0 bases at V and 3 bases at J, with 9 bases between the two ends. In DNA, the CDR3 is TGTGCCAGCAGCTTAGCGGGAGCTGTCTACGAGCAGTACTTC. Amino acid sequence: CASSLAGAVYEQYF. Together with reference TRBV7-9 and TRBJ2-7, the CDR3 gives the full variable domain: DTGVSQNPRHKITKRGQNVTFRCDPISEHNRLYWYRQTLGQGPEFLTYFQNEAQLEKSRLLSDRFSAERPKGSFSTLEIQRTEQGDSAMYLCASSLAGAVYEQYFGPGTRLTVT.

The genes are TRBV5-6 and TRBJ1-4, with TRBD1 matching 7 bases. V lost 5 bases and J lost 3; bases outside the gene matches: 7. Germline V gives CDR1 SGHDT, CDR2 YYEEEE. The CDR3 runs to 15 residues. CDR3 sequence (DNA): TGTGCCAGCAGACTTACGGGACAGCCTAATGAAAAACTGTTTTTT. As protein: CASRLTGQPNEKLFF.

The V call is TRBV10-1, the J call TRBJ1-6, with TRBD1 as a possible D gene (5 bases). In germline, CDR1 is WNHNN, CDR2 SYGVQD (reference sequence). Between the trimmed V and J ends, which lost 6 bases and 5 bases, there was a span of 8 bases. The CDR3 length is 13 residues. In nucleotides, the CDR3 is TGCGCCAGCAGGGACAACAATAATTCACCCCTCCACTTT. This sequence encodes CASRDNNNSPLHF.

The chain combines TRBV30 with TRBJ1-1; D may be TRBD1 (5 bases). The CDR3 has 12 residues. Germline V gene lookup returns CDR1 GTSNPN and CDR2 SVGIG (reference sequence). Trimming removed 1 base at V and 7 bases at J, with 10 bases between. The chain's CDR3 is CAWSERGIEAFF. The CDR3 DNA reads TGTGCCTGGAGTGAAAGGGGTATTGAAGCTTTCTTT. Complete variable domain (other parts from reference TRBV30 and TRBJ1-1): SQTIHQWPATLVQPVGSPLSLECTVEGTSNPNLYWYRQAAGRGLQLLFYSVGIGQISSEVPQNLSASRPQDRQFILSSKKLLLSDSGFYLCAWSERGIEAFFGQGTRLTVV.

The chain is built from TRBV4-1 and TRBJ1-1; D is unclear. This CDR3 is 15 amino acids long. Trimming removed 4 bases at V and 3 bases at J, with 15 bases between. Germline-derived CDR1 and CDR2 are MGHRA and YSYEKL. CDR3 nucleotide sequence: TGCGCCAGCAGCCCCCCAGGTCGGATAGACACTGAAGCTTTCTTT. Translated, it gives CASSPPGRIDTEAFF.

The CDR3 DNA follows: TGTGCCTGTAGGGTGGGTAGCGGCCTCGGAACCGGGGAGCTGTTTTTT. The encoded protein is CACRVGSGLGTGELFF. The rearrangement uses TRBV30 and TRBJ2-2; TRBD2 might be the D (6 bases). Trimming removed 6 bases from V and 5 bases from J, with 22 bases in between. CDR1 and CDR2 (germline): GTSNPN, SVGIG (reference sequence). This CDR3 contains 16 residues.

This clone registers medium-sized by frequency. The CDR3 DNA sequence: TGTGCCAGCAGTTACGCACAGGGGGATCAGCCCCAGCATTTT. It specifies CASSYAQGDQPQHF. The chain combines TRBV6-6 with TRBJ1-5; TRBD1 aligns across 8 bases. Unmatched junction bases numbered 2, after V lost 2 bases and J lost 5 bases. Germline-derived CDR1 and CDR2 are MNHNY and SVGAGI (reference sequence). This CDR3 comprises 14 residues.

This chain uses TRBV7-9 with TRBJ1-4; D unclear. With 1 base removed from V and 2 bases from J, the gap between germline ends came to 8 bases. Germline V gene sequence: CDR1 SEHNR, CDR2 FQNEAQ (reference sequence). This CDR3 is 15 amino acids long. CDR3 coding DNA: TGTGCCAGCAGCTTAGTCAGCGGGACTAATGAAAAACTGTTTTTT. It yields the protein CASSLVSGTNEKLFF.

The chain couples TRBV19 to TRBJ2-7; 11 nucleotides align to TRBD2. Germline assignment: CDR1 LNHDA and CDR2 SQIVND (reference sequence). The CDR3 consists of 15 residues. Losses at the gene ends were 3 bases for V and 6 bases for J; bases not matched to a gene: 7. CDR3 bases: TGTGCCAGTAGTATTTACGGGACTAGCGGTTCCGAGCAGTACTTC. Amino acid sequence: CASSIYGTSGSEQYF.

This CDR3 is CASSLLLAGYNEQFF. CDR3 nucleotides: TGTGCCAGCAGCTTACTACTAGCGGGCTACAATGAGCAGTTCTTC. The chain carries TRBV7-8 and TRBJ2-1; 9 positions match TRBD2. Germline CDR1 is SGHVS and CDR2 is FQNEAQ. Trimming cost V 2 bases and J 3 bases; bases outside gene matches: 2. The CDR3 is made up of 15 amino acids.

The J gene is TRBJ2-3, the V gene TRBV30; 8 bases are shared with TRBD1. The J segment lost 4 bases and the V segment lost 0 bases, leaving 24 bases of the junction unmatched. From germline, CDR1 is GTSNPN and CDR2 SVGIG (reference sequence). CDR3 size: 21 residues. Here the CDR3 reads CAWSVRLKGTGRWWNADTQYF. The CDR3 nucleotides are TGTGCCTGGAGTGTACGGTTAAAAGGGACAGGCCGCTGGTGGAACGCAGATACGCAGTATTTT.

The CDR3 bases are TGTGCCAGCAGGCGTACAGGGTCAGTCGCTGGTGAAAAACTGTTTTTT. Its protein is CASRRTGSVAGEKLFF. The V gene is TRBV2, the J gene TRBJ1-4, with D possibly matching TRBD1 (6 bases). Deletions cut 6 bases from V and 7 bases from J, with 21 bases between. There are 16 residues in the CDR3. CDR1 is SNHLY, CDR2 FYNNEI, per germline.

The genes are TRBV4-1 and TRBJ1-2, with D tentatively TRBD1 (6 bases). Germline-derived CDR1 and CDR2 are MGHRA and YSYEKL. The V end was cut by 0 bases, the J end by 8 bases, with 13 bases between. The CDR3 extends over 14 amino acids. The CDR3 here is CASSQDVQGRGYTF. The CDR3 coding sequence is TGCGCCAGCAGCCAAGATGTACAGGGTCGAGGCTACACCTTC.

The chain couples TRBV6-1 to TRBJ1-5; 8 bases align to TRBD1. This CDR3 contains 16 residues. CDR1 is MNHNS, CDR2 SASEGT, per germline. V dropped 4 bases and J dropped 0; count of bases not matched to a gene: 5. CDR3 nucleotide sequence: TGTGCCAGCAGTGGACAGGGGTTACATAGCAATCAGCCCCAGCATTTT. Protein sequence: CASSGQGLHSNQPQHF.